Below are 4 T cell receptor beta chains sequenced from a single sample in a study of blood T cell repertoires in COVID-19. Data came from immunoSEQ multiplex PCR; TCRdb stores just in-frame clones and leaves some out. The data contain 18,000 or so clones, 85% to 95% of them seen just once; the ten biggest clones take up over 3.5%. The specimen was peripheral blood. The receptors originated from a woman between 50 and 59 years old with active COVID-19.

V gene TRBV5-1 combines with J gene TRBJ2-6; 7 bases fit TRBD1. CDR1 and CDR2 from the germline V gene are SGHRS and YFSETQ. V was pared by 0 bases and J by 2 bases, with 2 bases of the junction left unmatched. The CDR3 is 16 amino acids. CDR3 in amino acids: CASSLAGTAGANVLTF. The DNA for the CDR3 is TGCGCCAGCAGCTTGGCCGGGACAGCTGGGGCCAACGTCCTGACTTTC.

The V gene is TRBV19, the J gene TRBJ2-5, with D possibly being TRBD1 (6 bases). The CDR3 extends over 15 amino acids. CDR1 is LNHDA, CDR2 SQIVND, per germline (reference sequence). V was cut by 3 bases and J by 5 bases, with 16 bases left in between. The CDR3: CASSMAIERGETQYF. CDR3 DNA: TGTGCCAGTAGTATGGCTATCGAAAGGGGGGAGACCCAGTACTTC.

The chain has TRBV27 and TRBJ2-7; 14 positions match TRBD2. This CDR3 has 17 amino acids. The V and J ends lost 6 bases and 4 bases, in that order; junction bases with no gene match: 11. Germline assignment: CDR1 MNHEY and CDR2 SMNVEV (reference sequence). The CDR3 nucleotides are TGTGCCAGCAGGAGTTTCCTCGGGACTAGCGGGAGTTACGAGCAGTACTTC. Translated, it gives CASRSFLGTSGSYEQYF.

The J gene is TRBJ1-5, the V gene TRBV5-5; D possibly corresponds to TRBD1 (5 bases). This CDR3 has 14 amino acids. CDR1 is SGHKS, CDR2 YYEKEE, per germline (reference sequence). Trimming shortened V by 3 bases and J by 3 bases, and 10 bases separated the two germline ends. The CDR3 sequence: CASSWGGYNQPQHF. CDR3 in DNA: TGTGCCAGCAGCTGGGGGGGTTACAATCAGCCCCAGCATTTT. Full variable domain (outside the CDR3, taken from reference TRBV5-5 and TRBJ1-5): DAGVTQSPTHLIKTRGQQVTLRCSPISGHKSVSWYQQVLGQGPQFIFQYYEKEERGRGNFPDRFSARQFPNYSSELNVNALLLGDSALYLCASSWGGYNQPQHFGDGTRLSIL.